This TCR beta chain came from a study of blood T cell repertoires in COVID-19. Study-wide context: Sites across the United States, Italy and Spain contributed samples from acute and convalescent COVID-19. The analysed material was cDNA or gDNA that came from T cells, B-cell-depleted T cells, or PBMCs.

In the source study's methods: By means of reference gene primer amplification, nucleated cell counts were estimated. Assay: immunoSEQ multiplex PCR; the TCRdb copy retains only in-frame clones and omits some. V and J calls plus clone size are reproduced from that table; the DNA served to infer D and trimming. The sample contains around 97,000 clones, less than 90% of which appear only once. The clonotype originates from a human donor in a cohort sampled during active COVID-19. Sequenced material: peripheral blood.

The CDR3 sequence is CASRTGNYEQYF. CDR3 coding DNA: TGTGCCAGCAGGACAGGGAACTACGAGCAGTACTTC. The chain recombines TRBV12-3 or TRBV12-4 with TRBJ2-7; 7 nucleotides agree with TRBD1. The V gene end was trimmed by 6 bases and the J gene end by 3 bases; junction bases not matched to a gene: 2. The CDR3 sequence is 12 residues long.